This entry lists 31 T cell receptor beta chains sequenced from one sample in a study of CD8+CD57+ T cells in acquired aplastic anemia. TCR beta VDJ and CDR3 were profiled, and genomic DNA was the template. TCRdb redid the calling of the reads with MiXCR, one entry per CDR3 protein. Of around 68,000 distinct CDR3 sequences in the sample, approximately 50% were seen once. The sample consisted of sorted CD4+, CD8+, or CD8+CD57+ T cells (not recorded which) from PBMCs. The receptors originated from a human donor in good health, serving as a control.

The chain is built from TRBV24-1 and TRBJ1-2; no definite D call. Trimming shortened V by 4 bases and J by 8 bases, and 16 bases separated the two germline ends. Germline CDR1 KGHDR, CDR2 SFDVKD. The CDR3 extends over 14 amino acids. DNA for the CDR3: TGTGCCACCAGTGACCACACCGTGGGTAGGGGCTACACCTTC. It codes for CATSDHTVGRGYTF.

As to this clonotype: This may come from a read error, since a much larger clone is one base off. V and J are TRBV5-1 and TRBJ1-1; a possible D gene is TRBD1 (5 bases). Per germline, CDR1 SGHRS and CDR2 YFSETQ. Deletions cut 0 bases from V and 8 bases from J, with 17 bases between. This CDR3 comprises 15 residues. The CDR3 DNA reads TGCGCCAGCAGCTTGGAGTTTTGGGGCAGGTGGGAAGCTTTCTTT. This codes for CASSLEFWGRWEAFF.

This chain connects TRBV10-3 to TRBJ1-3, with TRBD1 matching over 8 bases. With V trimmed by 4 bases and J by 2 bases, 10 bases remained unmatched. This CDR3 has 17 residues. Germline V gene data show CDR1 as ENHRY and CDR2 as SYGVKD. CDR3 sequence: CAISASLDRGTGNTIYF. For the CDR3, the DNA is TGTGCCATCAGTGCCTCTTTAGACAGGGGCACTGGAAACACCATATATTTT.

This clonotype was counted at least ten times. CDR3 amino acids: CASSSRQGSGNTIYF. For the CDR3, the DNA is TGTGCCAGCAGCTCCCGACAGGGTTCTGGAAACACCATATATTTT. The chain couples TRBV13 to TRBJ1-3, with 7 nucleotides matching TRBD1. V gave up 4 bases and J gave up 1 base; unmatched junction bases: 4. CDR3 size: 15 residues. CDR1 is PRHDT and CDR2 is FYEKMQ in the germline V gene (reference sequence).

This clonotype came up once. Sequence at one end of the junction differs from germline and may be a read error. CDR3 nucleotide sequence: TGTGCCGGCAGCTTCCCCGGGGGGAGCACAGATACGCAGTATTTT. The encoded protein is CAGSFPGGSTDTQYF. The chain links TRBV11-1 to TRBJ2-3; 7 bases align to TRBD2. Germline assignment: CDR1 SGHAT and CDR2 FQDESV (reference sequence). CDR3 size: 15 residues.

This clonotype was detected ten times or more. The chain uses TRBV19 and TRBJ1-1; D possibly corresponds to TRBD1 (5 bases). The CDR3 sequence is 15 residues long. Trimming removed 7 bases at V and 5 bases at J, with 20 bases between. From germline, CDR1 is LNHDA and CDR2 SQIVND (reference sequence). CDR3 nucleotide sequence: TGTGCCAGTACACCTTGGACGGGGGATAAGACTGAAGCTTTCTTT. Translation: CASTPWTGDKTEAFF.

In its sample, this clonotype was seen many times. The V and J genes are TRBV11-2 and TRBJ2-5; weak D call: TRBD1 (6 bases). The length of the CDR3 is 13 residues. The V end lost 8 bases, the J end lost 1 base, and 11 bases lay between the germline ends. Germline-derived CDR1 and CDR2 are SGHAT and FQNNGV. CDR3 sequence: CASRDRTQETQYF. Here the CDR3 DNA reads TGTGCCAGCCGCGACAGGACCCAAGAGACCCAGTACTTC. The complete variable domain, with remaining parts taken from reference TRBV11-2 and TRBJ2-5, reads EAGVAQSPRYKIIEKRQSVAFWCNPISGHATLYWYQQILGQGPKLLIQFQNNGVVDDSQLPKDRFSAERLKGVDSTLKIQPAKLEDSAVYLCASRDRTQETQYFGPGTRLLVL.

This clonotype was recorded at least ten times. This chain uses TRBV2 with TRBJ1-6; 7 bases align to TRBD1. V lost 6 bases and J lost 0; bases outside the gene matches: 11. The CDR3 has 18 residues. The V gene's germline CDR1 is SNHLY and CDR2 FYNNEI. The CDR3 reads CASRYGTDPSSYNSPLHF. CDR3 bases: TGTGCCAGCAGATATGGGACAGACCCTAGCTCCTATAATTCACCCCTCCACTTT.

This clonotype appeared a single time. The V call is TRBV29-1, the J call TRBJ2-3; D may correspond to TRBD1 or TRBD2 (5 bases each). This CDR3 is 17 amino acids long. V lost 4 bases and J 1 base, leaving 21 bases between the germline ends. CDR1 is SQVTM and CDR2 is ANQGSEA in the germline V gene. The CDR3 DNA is TGCAGCGTTGTTTGGGACGGACAAAATTGGGGCACAGATACGCAGTATTTT. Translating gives CSVVWDGQNWGTDTQYF.

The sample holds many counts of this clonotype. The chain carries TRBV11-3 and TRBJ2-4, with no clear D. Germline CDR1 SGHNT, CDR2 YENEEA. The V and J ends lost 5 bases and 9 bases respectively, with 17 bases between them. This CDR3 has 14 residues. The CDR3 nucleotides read TGTGCCAGCAGCGCCTGGACGGGTCTACCCATTCAGTACTTC. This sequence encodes CASSAWTGLPIQYF.

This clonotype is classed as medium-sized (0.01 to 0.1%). This chain's CDR3 is CASSRVGDYEQYF. The CDR3 bases are TGTGCCAGCTCGAGGGTGGGGGACTACGAGCAGTACTTC. This sequence joins TRBV2 and TRBJ2-7; possibly TRBD1 or TRBD2 for D (5 bases each). V gave up 8 bases and J gave up 3 bases, with 14 bases separating them. This CDR3 region has 13 residues. Germline CDR1 is SNHLY and CDR2 is FYNNEI.

The CDR3: CASSNDRGSSYEQYF. The CDR3 nucleotides are TGTGCCAGTAGTAATGACAGAGGGAGCTCCTACGAGCAGTACTTC. This chain joins TRBV19 and TRBJ2-7, with D tentatively TRBD1 or TRBD2 (5 bases each). Trimming took off 4 bases at V and 0 bases at J, with 13 bases between the two ends. Germline V lookup: CDR1 LNHDA, CDR2 SQIVND (reference sequence). The CDR3 contains 15 residues.

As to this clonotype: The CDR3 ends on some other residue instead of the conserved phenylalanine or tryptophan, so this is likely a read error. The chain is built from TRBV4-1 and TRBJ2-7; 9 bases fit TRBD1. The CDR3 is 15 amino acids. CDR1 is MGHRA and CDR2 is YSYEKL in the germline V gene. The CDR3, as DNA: TGCGCCAGCAGCCAAGAGGGACAGGGTATCTACGGGCAGTACTCC. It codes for CASSQEGQGIYGQYS.

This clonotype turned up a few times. The CDR3 region is CASSLVGGPNSPLHF. The CDR3 DNA reads as TGTGCCAGCAGCTTAGTTGGGGGCCCCAATTCACCCCTCCACTTT. This rearrangement joins TRBV7-2 to TRBJ1-6; TRBD1 might be the D (6 bases). CDR3 length equals 15 residues. From germline, CDR1 is SGHTA and CDR2 FQGNSA. V was pared by 1 base and J by 7 bases, with 11 bases between.

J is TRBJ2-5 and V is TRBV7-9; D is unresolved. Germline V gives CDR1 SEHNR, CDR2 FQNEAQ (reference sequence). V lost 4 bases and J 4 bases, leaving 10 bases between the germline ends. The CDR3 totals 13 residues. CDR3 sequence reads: CASSSSQLETQYF. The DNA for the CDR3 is TGTGCCAGCAGCTCCTCTCAGTTAGAGACCCAGTACTTC.

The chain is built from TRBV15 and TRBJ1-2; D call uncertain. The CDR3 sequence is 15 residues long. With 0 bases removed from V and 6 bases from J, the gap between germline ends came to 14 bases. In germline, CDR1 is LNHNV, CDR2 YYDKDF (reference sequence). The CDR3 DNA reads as TGTGCCACCAGCAGAGATTCGGCGGGGTCAAATGGCTACACCTTC. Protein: CATSRDSAGSNGYTF.

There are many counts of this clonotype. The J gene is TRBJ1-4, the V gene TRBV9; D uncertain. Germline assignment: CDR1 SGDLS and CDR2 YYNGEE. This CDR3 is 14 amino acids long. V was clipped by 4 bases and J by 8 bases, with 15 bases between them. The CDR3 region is CASSPLSGVEKLFF. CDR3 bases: TGTGCCAGCAGCCCCCTGAGTGGGGTCGAAAAACTGTTTTTT.

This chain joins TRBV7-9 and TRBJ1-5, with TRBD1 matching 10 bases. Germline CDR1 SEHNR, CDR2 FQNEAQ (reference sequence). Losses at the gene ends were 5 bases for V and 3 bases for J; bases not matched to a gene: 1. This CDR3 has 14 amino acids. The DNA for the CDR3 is TGTGCCAGCAGCGGGACAGGGGACAATCAGCCCCAGCATTTT. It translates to CASSGTGDNQPQHF.

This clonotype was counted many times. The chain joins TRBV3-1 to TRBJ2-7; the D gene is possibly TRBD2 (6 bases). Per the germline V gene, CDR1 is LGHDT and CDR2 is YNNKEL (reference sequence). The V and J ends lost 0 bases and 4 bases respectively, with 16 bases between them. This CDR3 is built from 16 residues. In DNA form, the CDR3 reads TGTGCCAGCAGCCAAGATGCGGGGTCTTCGCCTTACGAGCAGTACTTC. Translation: CASSQDAGSSPYEQYF.

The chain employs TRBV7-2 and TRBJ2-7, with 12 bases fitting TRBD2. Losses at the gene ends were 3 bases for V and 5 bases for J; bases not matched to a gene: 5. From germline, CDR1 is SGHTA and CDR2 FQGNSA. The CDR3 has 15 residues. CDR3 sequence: CASSFRLAGDDEQYF. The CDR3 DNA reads TGTGCCAGCAGCTTCCGACTAGCGGGGGATGACGAGCAGTACTTC.

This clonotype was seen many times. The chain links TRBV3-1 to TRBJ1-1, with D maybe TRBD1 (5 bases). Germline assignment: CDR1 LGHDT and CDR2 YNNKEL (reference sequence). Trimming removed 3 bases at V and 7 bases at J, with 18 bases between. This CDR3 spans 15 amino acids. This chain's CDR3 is CASSQGTIGHFEAFF. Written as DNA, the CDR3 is TGTGCCAGCAGCCAGGGGACTATAGGACATTTTGAAGCTTTCTTT.

This CDR3 is CASAAAGQGSNYGYTF. CDR3 DNA: TGTGCCAGCGCCGCGGCGGGACAGGGGTCGAACTATGGCTACACCTTC. The chain is built from TRBV2 and TRBJ1-2, with 10 bases lining up with TRBD1. The CDR3 runs to 16 residues. Germline CDR1 is SNHLY and CDR2 is FYNNEI. Trimming cost V 8 bases and J 2 bases; bases outside gene matches: 11. Based on the CDR3 plus reference TRBV2 and TRBJ1-2, the full variable domain is EPEVTQTPSHQVTQMGQEVILRCVPISNHLYFYWYRQILGQKVEFLVSFYNNEISEKSEIFDDQFSVERPDGSNFTLKIRSTKLEDSAMYFCASAAAGQGSNYGYTFGSGTRLTVV.

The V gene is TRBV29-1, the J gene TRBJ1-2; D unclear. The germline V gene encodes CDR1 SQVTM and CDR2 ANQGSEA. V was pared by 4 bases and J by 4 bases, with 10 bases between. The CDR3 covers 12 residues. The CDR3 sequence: CSVVLQSYGYTF. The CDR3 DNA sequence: TGCAGCGTTGTTCTGCAGAGCTATGGCTACACCTTC.

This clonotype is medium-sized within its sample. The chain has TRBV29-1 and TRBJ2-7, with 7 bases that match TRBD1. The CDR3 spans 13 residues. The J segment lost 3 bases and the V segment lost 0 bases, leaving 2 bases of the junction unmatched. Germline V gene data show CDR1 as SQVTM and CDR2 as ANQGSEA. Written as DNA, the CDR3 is TGCAGCGTTGAAGAGGGACAGAGCTACGAGCAGTACTTC. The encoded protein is CSVEEGQSYEQYF.

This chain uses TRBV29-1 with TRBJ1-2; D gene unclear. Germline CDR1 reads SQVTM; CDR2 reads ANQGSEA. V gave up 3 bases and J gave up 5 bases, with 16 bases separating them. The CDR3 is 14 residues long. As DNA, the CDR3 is TGCAGCGTTGATCTAGGCCCGGGTGCTTATGGCTACACCTTC. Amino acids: CSVDLGPGAYGYTF. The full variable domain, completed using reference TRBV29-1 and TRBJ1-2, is SAVISQKPSRDICQRGTSLTIQCQVDSQVTMMFWYRQQPGQSLTLIATANQGSEATYESGFVIDKFPISRPNLTFSTLTVSNMSPEDSSIYLCSVDLGPGAYGYTFGSGTRLTVV.

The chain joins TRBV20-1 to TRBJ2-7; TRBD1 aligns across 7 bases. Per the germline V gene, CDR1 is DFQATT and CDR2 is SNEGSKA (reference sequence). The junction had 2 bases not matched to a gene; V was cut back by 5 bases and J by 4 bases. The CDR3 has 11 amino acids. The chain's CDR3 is CSAGDSYEQYF. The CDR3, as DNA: TGCAGTGCTGGGGACAGTTACGAGCAGTACTTC.

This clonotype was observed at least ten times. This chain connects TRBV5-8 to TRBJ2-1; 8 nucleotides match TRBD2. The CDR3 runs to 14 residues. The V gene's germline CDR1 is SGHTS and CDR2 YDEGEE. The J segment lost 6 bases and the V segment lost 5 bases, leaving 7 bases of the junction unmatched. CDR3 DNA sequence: TGTGCCAGCAGTTTGCGGGGGGCCGCCAATGAGCAGTTCTTC. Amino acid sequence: CASSLRGAANEQFF.

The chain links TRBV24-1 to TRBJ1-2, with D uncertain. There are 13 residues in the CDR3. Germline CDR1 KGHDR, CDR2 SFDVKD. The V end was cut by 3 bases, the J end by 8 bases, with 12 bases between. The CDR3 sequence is CATSDPHRGGYTF. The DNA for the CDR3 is TGTGCCACCAGTGATCCCCACAGAGGAGGCTACACCTTC.

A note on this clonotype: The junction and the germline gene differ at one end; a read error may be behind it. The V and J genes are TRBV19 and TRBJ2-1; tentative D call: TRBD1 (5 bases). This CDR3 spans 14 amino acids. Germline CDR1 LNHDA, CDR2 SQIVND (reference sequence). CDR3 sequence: CATSIDSSYNEQFF. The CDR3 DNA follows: TGTGCCACTAGTATAGACAGCTCCTACAATGAGCAGTTCTTT.

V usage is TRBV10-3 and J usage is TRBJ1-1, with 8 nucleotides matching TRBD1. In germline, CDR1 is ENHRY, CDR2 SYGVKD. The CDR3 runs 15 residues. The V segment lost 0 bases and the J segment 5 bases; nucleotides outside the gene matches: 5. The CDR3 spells CAISESGTGGTEAFF. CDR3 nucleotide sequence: TGTGCCATCAGTGAGTCGGGGACAGGAGGGACTGAAGCTTTCTTT.

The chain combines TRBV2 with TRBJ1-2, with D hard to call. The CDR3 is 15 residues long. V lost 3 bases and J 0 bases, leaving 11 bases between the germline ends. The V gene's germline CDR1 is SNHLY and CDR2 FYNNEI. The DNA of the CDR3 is TGTGCCAGCAGTGAGCGATGGAAGGCTAACTATGGCTACACCTTC. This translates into CASSERWKANYGYTF.